What follows are 30 T cell receptor beta chains derived from one specimen sequenced in a study of T cells in Graves' hyperthyroidism and ophthalmopathy. Amplification of TCR beta CDR3 regions was performed using RNA transcripts as template. TCR CDR3 regions were first amplified by RT-PCR with HTBI primers. From the multiplex PCR reads, TCRdb called clonotypes with MiXCR, one entry per CDR3 protein. This table has under 350,000 distinct CDR3 sequences, 15% to 20% appearing once. Sequenced: blood. Every receptor here comes from a woman aged 55-70 years with Graves' ophthalmopathy.

As to this clonotype: A much larger clonotype is one base distant, so this may be a read error. This chain uses TRBV7-9 with TRBJ2-3; D may be TRBD1 or TRBD2 (5 bases each). This CDR3 region has 14 residues. Germline V gives CDR1 SEHNR, CDR2 FQNEAQ (reference sequence). The CDR3 DNA sequence: TGTGCCAGCGGCTTGCTGGGGGAGTTGGATACGCAGTATTTT. Translated, it gives CASGLLGELDTQYF. The complete variable domain, with remaining parts taken from reference TRBV7-9 and TRBJ2-3, reads DTGVSQNPRHKITKRGQNVTFRCDPISEHNRLYWYRQTLGQGPEFLTYFQNEAQLEKSRLLSDRFSAERPKGSFSTLEIQRTEQGDSAMYLCASGLLGELDTQYFGPGTRLTVL.

This clonotype occurred a few times. The chain combines TRBV2 with TRBJ1-5, with D tentatively TRBD1 (5 bases). V was cut by 7 bases and J by 0 bases, with 13 bases left in between. Germline assignment: CDR1 SNHLY and CDR2 FYNNEI. The CDR3 is 15 amino acids. The CDR3 nucleotides read TGTGCCAGCACCGAGGGGTCAGGTAGCAATCAGCCCCAGCATTTT. Protein: CASTEGSGSNQPQHF.

This sequence joins TRBV7-6 and TRBJ1-6; D gene ambiguous. There are 15 residues in the CDR3. CDR1 is SGHVS, CDR2 FNYEAQ, per germline. Trimming left V 4 bases short and J 8 bases short, with 15 bases between. DNA of the CDR3: TGTGCCAGCAGCTCCTACCTGGGTTTGCATTCACCCCTCCACTTT. The encoded protein is CASSSYLGLHSPLHF.

This clonotype was observed a handful of times. The chain has TRBV20-1 and TRBJ1-6; TRBD1 agrees at 7 bases. Unmatched junction bases numbered 8, after V lost 5 bases and J lost 7 bases. The CDR3 length is 14 residues. Germline CDR1 DFQATT, CDR2 SNEGSKA (reference sequence). The CDR3 spells CSAGQGGRNSPLHF. CDR3 bases: TGCAGTGCTGGCCAGGGGGGTAGGAATTCACCCCTCCACTTT.

This clonotype was counted only a few times. The rearrangement joins TRBV6-1 to TRBJ2-5; 7 bases fit TRBD1. This CDR3 region has 16 residues. J was trimmed by 4 bases and V by 7 bases; bases with no gene match: 15. Germline V CDR1 and CDR2: MNHNS, SASEGT. CDR3 sequence reads: CASTQYRGIGGETQYF. The CDR3 DNA is TGTGCCAGCACCCAGTACAGGGGAATAGGGGGAGAGACCCAGTACTTC.

In this sample, this clonotype turned up many times. V is TRBV27 and J is TRBJ2-3; perhaps TRBD2 as D (6 bases). This CDR3 comprises 14 residues. The V gene lost 2 bases and the J gene lost 0 bases, with 6 bases spanning the gap. The germline CDR1 and CDR2 sequences are MNHEY and SMNVEV (reference sequence). The CDR3 spells CASSLRESTDTQYF. The CDR3 bases are TGTGCCAGCAGTTTACGGGAGAGCACAGATACGCAGTATTTT.

This clonotype was seen many times. The chain links TRBV18 to TRBJ1-2, with D possibly TRBD1 on 6 matching bases. The CDR3 consists of 15 residues. The germline V and J ends were trimmed by 1 base and 8 bases, with 17 bases remaining between them. Germline-derived CDR1 and CDR2 are KGHSH and LQKENI. CDR3 bases: TGTGCCAGCTCACCACGTCGGACAGCGCCCATCGGCTACACCTTC. This gives the protein CASSPRRTAPIGYTF.

Many counts were recorded for this clonotype. V and J are TRBV9 and TRBJ2-7; 11 nucleotides line up with TRBD1. V was clipped by 2 bases and J by 2 bases; unmatched bases: 3. CDR3 length: 15 amino acids. The germline gives CDR1 SGDLS, CDR2 YYNGEE. DNA of the CDR3: TGTGCCAGCAGCGTGGGACAGGGGGGGACCTACGAGCAGTACTTC. Its translation is CASSVGQGGTYEQYF.

This clonotype was detected many times. The chain is built from TRBV28 and TRBJ2-4, with D perhaps being TRBD1 or TRBD2 (5 bases each). There are 16 residues in the CDR3. The ends were cut back, 6 bases at V and 0 bases at J, with 15 bases in the middle. Germline V CDR1 and CDR2: MDHEN, SYDVKM. CDR3 sequence (DNA): TGTGCCAGCAGCCTGTGGGACCAACTAGCCAAAAACATTCAGTACTTC. Protein product: CASSLWDQLAKNIQYF.

This clonotype was detected ten times or more. The V and J genes are TRBV5-6 and TRBJ1-6; TRBD1 agrees at 7 bases. Germline V CDR1 and CDR2: SGHDT, YYEEEE. The trim removed 4 bases at V and 11 bases at J, leaving 6 bases unmatched. The CDR3 sequence is 13 residues long. The CDR3 sequence is CASSRDREPPLHF. CDR3 coding DNA: TGTGCCAGCAGCCGAGACAGGGAACCACCCCTCCACTTT.

The chain employs TRBV5-5 and TRBJ2-3, with D maybe TRBD2 (6 bases). Per germline, CDR1 SGHKS and CDR2 YYEKEE (reference sequence). The CDR3 spans 16 residues. Trimming left V 4 bases short and J 2 bases short, with 17 bases between. CDR3 nucleotide sequence: TGTGCCAGCAGCCCCCCCGGCGCGGGATCCACAGATACGCAGTATTTT. This translates into CASSPPGAGSTDTQYF.

This clonotype was found many times. This chain joins TRBV7-2 and TRBJ1-3; 7 bases match TRBD1. V dropped 5 bases and J dropped 4; count of bases not matched to a gene: 8. The CDR3 contains 15 residues. CDR1 is SGHTA and CDR2 is FQGNSA in the germline V gene. The CDR3 reads CASSPMGGQGNTIYF. CDR3 in DNA: TGTGCCAGCAGCCCGATGGGGGGACAGGGAAACACCATATATTTT.

V gene TRBV20-1 combines with J gene TRBJ2-1; 9 bases fit TRBD2. Germline CDR1 and CDR2: DFQATT and SNEGSKA (reference sequence). The CDR3 runs to 13 residues. V was pared by 3 bases and J by 9 bases, with 6 bases of the junction left unmatched. CDR3 coding DNA: TGCAGTGCTAGGGGACTAGCAAACAGTGAGCAGTTCTTC. Translating it yields CSARGLANSEQFF.

This clonotype was recorded many times. The gene calls are TRBV28 and TRBJ2-1; the D gene is possibly TRBD2 (6 bases). V lost 5 bases to trimming and J lost 3 bases, with 14 bases between them. The CDR3 loop spans 15 amino acids. Germline assignment: CDR1 MDHEN and CDR2 SYDVKM. CDR3 bases: TGTGCCAGCAGTAAATCTAGCGTCATCTACAATGAGCAGTTCTTC. Its translation: CASSKSSVIYNEQFF. Supplemented by reference TRBV28 and TRBJ2-1, the full variable domain reads DVKVTQSSRYLVKRTGEKVFLECVQDMDHENMFWYRQDPGLGLRLIYFSYDVKMKEKGDIPEGYSVSREKKERFSLILESASTNQTSMYLCASSKSSVIYNEQFFGPGTRLTVL.

Points on this clonotype: A much more abundant neighbour one base away suggests this may be a read error. This chain links TRBV19 with TRBJ1-6; D is unresolved. Germline-derived CDR1 and CDR2 are LNHDA and SQIVND (reference sequence). There are 15 residues in the CDR3. Trimming took 7 bases from V and 7 from J, leaving 17 bases between them. The CDR3 nucleotides are TGTGCCAGTATTGGGAACACGAGGAGGAATTCACCCCTCCACTTT. Protein: CASIGNTRRNSPLHF.

In this sample, this clonotype turned up many times. V is TRBV5-6 and J is TRBJ2-3; D might be TRBD2 (6 bases). The CDR3 spans 16 residues. CDR1 is SGHDT and CDR2 is YYEEEE in the germline V gene. The V end was cut by 0 bases, the J end by 3 bases, with 14 bases between. The CDR3 sequence is CASSLVEGDSTDTQYF. The CDR3 bases are TGTGCCAGCAGCTTGGTGGAGGGTGATTCAACAGATACGCAGTATTTT.

The chain is built from TRBV9 and TRBJ2-3, with D possibly matching TRBD1 (6 bases). The V end was cut by 3 bases, the J end by 2 bases, with 16 bases between. Germline V lookup: CDR1 SGDLS, CDR2 YYNGEE. The CDR3 runs 16 residues. CDR3 amino acids: CASSAYRVATTDTQYF. The CDR3 DNA is TGTGCCAGCAGCGCCTACAGGGTTGCCACCACAGATACGCAGTATTTT.

This clonotype showed up just a few times. This sequence joins TRBV7-2 and TRBJ1-2; TRBD1 is a possible D gene (5 bases). This CDR3 has 14 amino acids. Germline assignment: CDR1 SGHTA and CDR2 FQGNSA. The V and J ends lost 5 bases and 2 bases respectively, with 12 bases between them. This CDR3 is CASSKAGGNYGYTF. The CDR3 DNA reads as TGTGCCAGCAGCAAGGCCGGGGGGAACTATGGCTACACCTTC.

This rearrangement joins TRBV4-3 to TRBJ2-5, with D possibly being TRBD1 (6 bases). V was trimmed by 0 bases and J by 3 bases, leaving 8 bases between them. The CDR3 is made up of 14 amino acids. Germline assignment: CDR1 LGHNA and CDR2 YSLEER. The CDR3 spells CASSQDEGEETQYF. As DNA, the CDR3 is TGCGCCAGCAGCCAAGACGAGGGGGAAGAGACCCAGTACTTC.

This clonotype was recorded many times. This chain connects TRBV12-3 or TRBV12-4 to TRBJ1-1; D is unresolved. The CDR3 length is 15 residues. V dropped 3 bases and J dropped 0 bases, with 11 bases sitting between them. This chain's CDR3 is CASSFGQLMNTEAFF. CDR3 nucleotide sequence: TGTGCCAGCAGTTTCGGGCAGCTAATGAACACTGAAGCTTTCTTT.

This clonotype came up once. The chain carries TRBV11-2 and TRBJ2-3; the match to TRBD2 covers 11 bases. Germline CDR1 SGHAT, CDR2 FQNNGV. The CDR3 has 20 amino acids. V lost 5 bases to trimming and J lost 1 base; unmatched junction nucleotides: 17. DNA of the CDR3: TGTGCCAGCAGCAATAACGCGGGGGTAGCGGGGGGGCCCGGCACAGATACGCAGTATTTT. Protein sequence: CASSNNAGVAGGPGTDTQYF.

This clonotype occurred many times. The rearrangement links TRBV5-1 to TRBJ2-1, with TRBD1 identical over 7 bases. With 3 bases clipped from V and 8 bases from J, the junction kept 8 bases outside the gene matches. There are 14 residues in the CDR3. Germline V gives CDR1 SGHRS, CDR2 YFSETQ. The CDR3 coding sequence is TGCGCCAGCAGCTCACTCCAGGGGGTGGATGAGCAGTTCTTC. It specifies CASSSLQGVDEQFF. Variable domain in full (rest from reference TRBV5-1 and TRBJ2-1): KAGVTQTPRYLIKTRGQQVTLSCSPISGHRSVSWYQQTPGQGLQFLFEYFSETQRNKGNFPGRFSGRQFSNSRSEMNVSTLELGDSALYLCASSSLQGVDEQFFGPGTRLTVL.

Turning to this clonotype: This may be a read error, as it is one base from a much larger clone. J is TRBJ2-7 and V is TRBV5-6, with D perhaps TRBD1 (6 bases). Germline assignment: CDR1 SGHDT and CDR2 YYEEEE. CDR3 length equals 13 residues. CDR3 in amino acids: CAGSVGTIYEQYF. The CDR3 DNA is TGTGCCGGCAGTGTCGGGACAATCTACGAGCAGTACTTC.

At least ten counts were recorded for this clonotype. V gene TRBV7-2 combines with J gene TRBJ2-7; 10 bases are shared with TRBD1. The CDR3 is made up of 18 amino acids. CDR1 is SGHTA and CDR2 is FQGNSA in the germline V gene. V was clipped by 0 bases and J by 4 bases; unmatched bases: 12. The CDR3, as DNA: TGTGCCAGCAGCTTAGCCTCTTCGGGGACAGGGGCTCTATACGAGCAGTACTTC. Amino acids: CASSLASSGTGALYEQYF.

This clonotype was found many times. The V and J genes are TRBV5-8 and TRBJ2-3; maybe TRBD1 (6 bases). The length of the CDR3 is 15 residues. With 7 bases removed from V and 9 bases from J, the gap between germline ends came to 24 bases. Looked up from germline, CDR1 is SGHTS and CDR2 is YDEGEE. The CDR3 here is CASGYRDTSRATQYF. For the CDR3, the DNA is TGTGCCAGCGGATACCGGGACACATCACGGGCAACGCAGTATTTT.

The J gene is TRBJ1-5, the V gene TRBV7-2; a weak D match, TRBD1 (6 bases). Germline assignment: CDR1 SGHTA and CDR2 FQGNSA. This CDR3 is built from 16 residues. Trimming removed 5 bases at V and 7 bases at J, with 21 bases between. CDR3 nucleotides: TGTGCCAGCAGCCAAGCAACAGGGAGAGGAGGGCAGCCCCAGCATTTT. Translated: CASSQATGRGGQPQHF.

This clonotype was observed at least ten times. V is TRBV28 and J is TRBJ1-1; D may be TRBD1 (5 bases). The CDR3 totals 14 residues. Trimming took 8 bases from V and 4 from J, leaving 17 bases between them. Germline V gene lookup returns CDR1 MDHEN and CDR2 SYDVKM. The CDR3 is CASGGSSGSTEAFF. The CDR3 DNA reads as TGTGCCAGCGGGGGATCCAGCGGGAGCACTGAAGCTTTCTTT.

The chain couples TRBV6-5 to TRBJ2-2; a possible D gene is TRBD1 (5 bases). Germline assignment: CDR1 MNHEY and CDR2 SVGAGI. Trimming took 2 bases from V and 5 from J, leaving 12 bases between them. The CDR3 is made up of 15 amino acids. CDR3 in DNA: TGTGCCAGCAGTTACCGCAGGGTGGAAACCGGGGAGCTGTTTTTT. It yields the protein CASSYRRVETGELFF.

This clonotype showed up just a few times. The V and J genes are TRBV4-2 and TRBJ2-7; TRBD1 matches at 8 bases. V was clipped by 5 bases and J by 2 bases; unmatched bases: 8. The CDR3 consists of 15 residues. CDR1 is LGHNA and CDR2 is YNFKEQ in the germline V gene. The CDR3, as DNA: TGTGCCAGCAGCAGATCGACAGGGGCGACCTACGAGCAGTACTTC. Protein product: CASSRSTGATYEQYF.

In this sample, this clonotype turned up many times. The rearrangement uses TRBV11-2 and TRBJ1-1; TRBD1 might be the D (6 bases). V was trimmed by 1 base and J by 5 bases, leaving 11 bases between them. This CDR3 has 14 residues. Germline V gene sequence: CDR1 SGHAT, CDR2 FQNNGV. The CDR3 nucleotides read TGTGCCAGCAGCTTAGCACAGGGCTGGACTGAAGCTTTCTTT. It encodes CASSLAQGWTEAFF.